These T cell receptor beta chains were read from a single sample in a study of cytotoxic CD8 clonotypes in ibrutinib-treated CLL. Libraries were prepared by immunoSEQ multiplex PCR; TCRdb keeps only in-frame clonotypes and omits some of them. The data contain some 350,000 clones, 67% of them singletons. The sequenced sample was PBMCs, obtained after 36 months of ibrutinib treatment. These receptors were taken from a human donor with chronic lymphocytic leukemia. Both conserved end residues are part of each CDR3. The D gene is left open where the match is weak. Clone size, where shown, is once, few, many, or a class for clones that have expanded.

cdr3_nt cdr3_aa d_call j_call v_call clone_size
TGTGCCAGCAGCCCCGAGGGAGCCTACGAGCAGTACTTC CASSPEGAYEQYF - TRBJ2-7 TRBV9 -
TGTGCCAGCAGTCGCCGGGCCAGTGAGACCCAGTACTTC CASSRRASETQYF - TRBJ2-5 TRBV28 -
TGCGCCAGCAGCGGACATGGACTAGGGGCGGATACGCAGTATTTT CASSGHGLGADTQYF TRBD2 TRBJ2-3 TRBV4-1 once
TGTGCCAGCAGTGAGGAGCTTGGCGGGGAGCTGTTTTTT CASSEELGGELFF - TRBJ2-2 TRBV6-4 -
TGTGCCATCAGTGACCCACCGGGGACAGACTACGAGCAGTACTTC CAISDPPGTDYEQYF TRBD1 TRBJ2-7 TRBV10-3 -
TGTGCCAGCAGGCCTCAGGGGTTTAGAAACACCATATATTTT CASRPQGFRNTIYF - TRBJ1-3 TRBV6-6 -
TGCAGCGGTATATCGGGACAGGGGGCGCGGGACACTGAAGCTTTCTTT CSGISGQGARDTEAFF TRBD1 TRBJ1-1 TRBV29-1 -
TGTGCCAGCAGTGGGGGCAGGGGGCTTAATAGCAATCAGCCCCAGCATTTT CASSGGRGLNSNQPQHF TRBD1 TRBJ1-5 TRBV2 -
TGTGCCAGCAGCTTGCCGGGGGTCCCCGAGCAGTACTTC CASSLPGVPEQYF - TRBJ2-7 TRBV5-6 -
TGTGCCAGCAGCGTTGGGTCGCCTAACTATGGCTACACCTTC CASSVGSPNYGYTF - TRBJ1-2 TRBV9 few
TGTGCCAGCAGCGGGGGGATCTCCTACGAGCAGTACTTC CASSGGISYEQYF - TRBJ2-7 TRBV9 -
TGTGCCAGCAGCCCCTGGACAGGGGCCCACACCGGGGAGCTGTTTTTT CASSPWTGAHTGELFF TRBD1 TRBJ2-2 TRBV5-6 -
TGTGCCAGCAGCATACTAACAGGGTCTGAAGCTTTCTTT CASSILTGSEAFF - TRBJ1-1 TRBV7-3 -
TGTGCCAGTAGTATTTGGACTACGAGCTCCTACGAGCAGTACTTC CASSIWTTSSYEQYF - TRBJ2-7 TRBV19 -
TGTGCCAGCTCACCACTGTCGACCTCTAGCACAGATACGCAGTATTTT CASSPLSTSSTDTQYF - TRBJ2-3 TRBV18 -
TGTGCCAGCAGTCTAGCGGGGGGTGTAGATACGCAGTATTTT CASSLAGGVDTQYF TRBD2 TRBJ2-3 TRBV4-2 -
TGTGCCAGCAGCTTAGCGGGGGCAGGAATGAGTTCACCCCTCCACTTT CASSLAGAGMSSPLHF - TRBJ1-6 TRBV7-6 -
TGTGCCAGCAGCGGGAGTCGCACCGGGGAGCTGTTTTTT CASSGSRTGELFF - TRBJ2-2 TRBV7-2 -
TGTGCCAGCAGCTTGACCGGGGGGTACACCGGGGAGCTGTTTTTT CASSLTGGYTGELFF TRBD2 TRBJ2-2 TRBV5-5 -
TGTGCCAGCAGCTTAGTCGGGGGAGGGCCAATCAATGAGCAGTTCTTC CASSLVGGGPINEQFF TRBD2 TRBJ2-1 TRBV7-2 -
TGTGCCAGCAGCTCCCTAGAGCGGAGCTCCTACGAGCAGTACTTC CASSSLERSSYEQYF - TRBJ2-7 TRBV7-2 -
TGTGCCAGCTCACAGAGCCCGGGACAGGTTCAAGAGACCCAGTACTTC CASSQSPGQVQETQYF TRBD1 TRBJ2-5 TRBV18 -
TGCAGCGTTGGACTTGCAACTAATGAAAAACTGTTTTTT CSVGLATNEKLFF - TRBJ1-4 TRBV29-1 once
TGTGCCAGCAGCGCGGGACTCTCCTACGAGCAGTACTTC CASSAGLSYEQYF - TRBJ2-7 TRBV9 -
TGTGCCAGCAGCTTACTTGAGGGCCGGGGGAACACCGGGGAGCTGTTTTTT CASSLLEGRGNTGELFF - TRBJ2-2 TRBV13 few
TGTGCCAGCAGTAGTCGTAGGGGCCGGGAGACCCAGTACTTC CASSSRRGRETQYF - TRBJ2-5 TRBV9 -
TGTGCCAGCAGCTTAGATGTCAGGGAGAAGGATAACTATGGCTACACCTTC CASSLDVREKDNYGYTF - TRBJ1-2 TRBV7-2 -
TGTGCCAGTACTGCTGACAGCCCTGGAAACACCATATATTTT CASTADSPGNTIYF - TRBJ1-3 TRBV19 -
TGTGCCAGCTCACCACCGACCCGTTCCTACGAGCAGTACTTC CASSPPTRSYEQYF - TRBJ2-7 TRBV18 -
TGCGCCAGCAGCCAAGAAAGGGTTAACACCCCGTATGGCTACACCTTC CASSQERVNTPYGYTF - TRBJ1-2 TRBV4-1 few
TGTGCCAGCAGTTTTGGTCGTGACATAGCGGGAGGCACCTTGGAGCAGTACTTC CASSFGRDIAGGTLEQYF TRBD2 TRBJ2-7 TRBV27 -
TGTGCCAGCAGTTACAGTCCTGGGGGGTCCGGTGGCTACACCTTC CASSYSPGGSGGYTF - TRBJ1-2 TRBV6-6 -